This T cell receptor (beta chain) is drawn from a study of blood T cell repertoires in COVID-19. Study-wide context: From the United States, Italy and Spain came samples of acute and convalescent COVID-19.

Trimming pared 0 bases from V and 7 bases from J, leaving 11 bases between. Germline V gene sequence: CDR1 SGDLS, CDR2 YYNGEE. CDR3 length: 15 residues. This clone was picked up a small number of times. Study processing details: Amplification from reference gene primers served as the basis for estimated nucleated cell counts. Libraries were prepared by immunoSEQ multiplex PCR; TCRdb keeps only in-frame clonotypes and omits some of them. That table is the source of V, J and clone size, and D and trimming were worked out from the DNA. This table holds 65,000 to 90,000 clones, 80% to 90% found once. The clonotype originates from a man between 50 and 59 years old with acute or convalescent COVID-19. Sequencing was carried out using peripheral blood. The genes are TRBV9 and TRBJ1-6; D is unresolved. The CDR3 here is CASSVAAQTNSPLHF. The CDR3 nucleotides read TGTGCCAGCAGCGTAGCTGCACAGACAAATTCACCCCTCCACTTT.